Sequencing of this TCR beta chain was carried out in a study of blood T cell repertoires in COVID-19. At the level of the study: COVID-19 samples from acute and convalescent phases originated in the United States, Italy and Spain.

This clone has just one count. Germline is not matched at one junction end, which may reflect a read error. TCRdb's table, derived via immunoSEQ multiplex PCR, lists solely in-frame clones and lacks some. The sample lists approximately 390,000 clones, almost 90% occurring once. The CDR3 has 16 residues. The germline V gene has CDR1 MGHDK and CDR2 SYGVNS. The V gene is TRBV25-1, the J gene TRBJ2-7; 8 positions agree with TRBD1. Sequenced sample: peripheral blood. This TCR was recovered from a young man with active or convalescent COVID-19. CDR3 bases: TGTGCCAGCAGTGAATCCGAGGGACAGGCCCTATACGGGCAGTACTTC. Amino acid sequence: CASSESEGQALYGQYF.